This entry lists 19 T cell receptor beta chains sequenced from one sample in a study of cytomegalovirus exposure and HLA in healthy donors. Profiling relied on immunoSEQ multiplex PCR, and the TCRdb table lists in-frame clones only, not all of them. The sample lists about 74,000 clones; about 93% were seen once. Sequencing was carried out using PBMCs. The receptors here all came from a young man in good health and CMV-seropositive.

The V call is TRBV28, the J call TRBJ2-7, with TRBD2 matching 9 bases. CDR1 and CDR2 from the germline V gene are MDHEN and SYDVKM. The CDR3 is 18 residues long. V lost 6 bases, J lost 2 bases, and 17 bases stayed unmatched. The CDR3 protein is CASRSAGLATKWPYEQYF. For the CDR3, the DNA is TGTGCCAGCAGATCTGCGGGACTAGCCACAAAATGGCCCTACGAGCAGTACTTC.

The V call is TRBV28, the J call TRBJ2-7, with D possibly matching TRBD1 (6 bases). This CDR3 region has 14 residues. From germline, CDR1 is MDHEN and CDR2 SYDVKM. V lost 2 bases, J lost 0 bases, and 8 bases lay in between. The CDR3 is CASSLEDSSYEQYF. CDR3 DNA sequence: TGTGCCAGCAGTTTAGAGGACAGCTCCTACGAGCAGTACTTC.

The chain links TRBV5-6 to TRBJ1-3; D perhaps matches TRBD1 (5 bases). This CDR3 contains 13 residues. Trimming pared 2 bases from V and 4 bases from J, leaving 7 bases between. From germline, CDR1 is SGHDT and CDR2 YYEEEE. CDR3 coding DNA: TGTGCCAGCAGCTTAGGGGCCGGAAACACCATATATTTT. It yields the protein CASSLGAGNTIYF.

The chain links TRBV30 to TRBJ2-7; tentative D call: TRBD1 (6 bases). The length of the CDR3 is 14 residues. V lost 7 bases and J 0 bases, leaving 16 bases between the germline ends. CDR1 GTSNPN and CDR2 SVGIG come from the germline V gene (reference sequence). The CDR3 protein is CASSRTASSYEQYF. Written as DNA, the CDR3 is TGTGCCTCCTCTCGGACAGCGAGCTCCTACGAGCAGTACTTC.

This sequence joins TRBV7-2 and TRBJ2-1, with 9 positions matching TRBD2. This CDR3 contains 15 residues. CDR1 and CDR2 from the germline V gene are SGHTA and FQGNSA. V lost 1 base, J lost 6 bases, and 4 bases stayed unmatched. The CDR3 loop is CASSLVSGRTNEQFF. The CDR3, as DNA: TGTGCCAGCAGCTTAGTGAGCGGGAGGACCAATGAGCAGTTCTTC.

This clone was found once. The chain recombines TRBV10-3 with TRBJ2-5; 10 bases agree with TRBD1. Germline CDR1 ENHRY, CDR2 SYGVKD. This CDR3 is built from 15 residues. J was trimmed by 4 bases and V by 6 bases; bases with no gene match: 8. CDR3 DNA sequence: TGTGCCATCAGCCCGGGACAGGGGTCCGCAGAGACCCAGTACTTC. This translates into CAISPGQGSAETQYF.

The V and J genes are TRBV5-1 and TRBJ2-1; tentatively, D is TRBD1 (6 bases). The CDR3 extends over 16 amino acids. CDR1 and CDR2 (germline): SGHRS, YFSETQ. Trimming left V 2 bases short and J 0 bases short, with 12 bases between. This CDR3 reads CASSFQGFSSYNEQFF. CDR3 bases: TGCGCCAGCAGCTTCCAGGGGTTCAGCTCCTACAATGAGCAGTTCTTC.

The chain has TRBV28 and TRBJ1-2, with D possibly TRBD1 on 5 matching bases. Germline assignment: CDR1 MDHEN and CDR2 SYDVKM. V was clipped by 8 bases and J by 7 bases, with 14 bases between them. This CDR3 spans 12 amino acids. CDR3 sequence (DNA): TGTGCCAGCCATCCTCAGGGTCGTGGCTACACCTTC. It codes for CASHPQGRGYTF.

The V and J genes are TRBV5-5 and TRBJ2-2, with D maybe TRBD1 (6 bases). The V gene's germline CDR1 is SGHKS and CDR2 YYEKEE (reference sequence). The CDR3 is 15 amino acids. The V and J ends lost 4 bases and 2 bases respectively, with 12 bases between them. CDR3 region: CASSPGTPNTGELFF. The CDR3 DNA reads TGTGCCAGCAGCCCCGGGACACCTAACACCGGGGAGCTGTTTTTT.

The chain links TRBV28 to TRBJ1-1; 9 bases match TRBD1. Germline V lookup: CDR1 MDHEN, CDR2 SYDVKM. CDR3 length: 16 amino acids. The V segment lost 10 bases and the J segment 5 bases; nucleotides outside the gene matches: 17. CDR3 DNA: TGTGCCATCGTACGAAACACTGGGACAGGGTTGACTGAAGCTTTCTTT. Amino acid sequence: CAIVRNTGTGLTEAFF.

J is TRBJ2-5 and V is TRBV5-6; TRBD2 is a possible D gene (5 bases). CDR3 length: 15 amino acids. V was clipped by 0 bases and J by 2 bases, with 11 bases between them. Germline values: CDR1 SGHDT, CDR2 YYEEEE. The CDR3 spells CASSLGGFSQETQYF. The CDR3 DNA is TGTGCCAGCAGCTTGGGAGGGTTCTCACAAGAGACCCAGTACTTC.

V and J are TRBV7-2 and TRBJ2-1; 10 nucleotides match TRBD2. Looked up from germline, CDR1 is SGHTA and CDR2 is FQGNSA. V lost 5 bases and J lost 8; bases outside the gene matches: 12. The CDR3 has 16 amino acids. In DNA form, the CDR3 reads TGTGCCAGCAGCCAAGAAGGCAGCGGGAGGGCACATGAGCAGTTCTTC. Protein: CASSQEGSGRAHEQFF. The full variable domain, completed using reference TRBV7-2 and TRBJ2-1, is GAGVSQSPSNKVTEKGKDVELRCDPISGHTALYWYRQSLGQGLEFLIYFQGNSAPDKSGLPSDRFSAERTGGSVSTLTIQRTQQEDSAVYLCASSQEGSGRAHEQFFGPGTRLTVL.

The rearrangement links TRBV28 to TRBJ2-7; 8 bases map to TRBD1. J gave up 2 bases and V 9 bases, and 6 bases lay outside the gene matches. CDR1 and CDR2 from the germline V gene are MDHEN and SYDVKM. This CDR3 contains 13 residues. CDR3 coding DNA: TGTGCCAGTGCGGGGACAGGCCCCTACGAGCAGTACTTC. This sequence encodes CASAGTGPYEQYF.

V and J are TRBV19 and TRBJ2-1; 7 bases line up with TRBD2. The V and J ends lost 9 bases and 4 bases, in that order; junction bases with no gene match: 9. CDR1 is LNHDA and CDR2 is SQIVND in the germline V gene (reference sequence). There are 14 residues in the CDR3. The CDR3 loop reads CASTGTTKYNEQFF. The CDR3 coding sequence is TGTGCCAGCACCGGGACTACCAAATACAATGAGCAGTTCTTC.

The chain uses TRBV7-3 and TRBJ1-3, with D uncertain. V was trimmed by 5 bases and J by 0 bases, leaving 11 bases between them. The germline V gene has CDR1 SGHTA and CDR2 FQGTGA. The CDR3 sequence is 15 residues long. This CDR3 is CASSPEGGSGNTIYF. CDR3 nucleotide sequence: TGTGCCAGCAGCCCCGAGGGAGGCTCTGGAAACACCATATATTTT.

The chain couples TRBV5-5 to TRBJ1-5; 7 nucleotides line up with TRBD1. Germline trimming cut 3 bases from V and 3 bases from J; bases unmatched to any gene: 3. Germline CDR1 SGHKS, CDR2 YYEKEE (reference sequence). The CDR3 extends over 14 amino acids. In DNA form, the CDR3 reads TGTGCCAGCAGCTCGGGACAGCTCAATCAGCCCCAGCATTTT. Its protein product is CASSSGQLNQPQHF.

The chain carries TRBV19 and TRBJ1-2; TRBD1 might be the D (6 bases). Trimming took off 9 bases at V and 2 bases at J, with 16 bases between the two ends. The germline CDR1 and CDR2 sequences are LNHDA and SQIVND (reference sequence). The CDR3 sequence is 14 residues long. The CDR3 nucleotides read TGTGCCAGCGGCCAACGGGGGGCCAACTATGGCTACACCTTC. It translates to CASGQRGANYGYTF.

V and J are TRBV6-5 and TRBJ1-1; D is unresolved. Trimming left V 6 bases short and J 3 bases short, with 2 bases between. The CDR3 length is 10 residues. Per the germline V gene, CDR1 is MNHEY and CDR2 is SVGAGI. CDR3 region: CASSYTEAFF. CDR3 DNA: TGTGCCAGCAGCTACACTGAAGCTTTCTTT.

As DNA, the CDR3 is TGCGCCAGCAGCTTGAGGCGGGGATCTGAGACCCAGTACTTC. This encodes CASSLRRGSETQYF. The chain uses TRBV5-1 and TRBJ2-5, with D possibly matching TRBD2 (6 bases). The germline V gene has CDR1 SGHRS and CDR2 YFSETQ. Trimming cost V 1 base and J 5 bases, with 12 bases left between them. The CDR3 runs to 14 residues.